A single sample gave rise to the 14 T cell receptor beta chains below, sequenced in a study of blood T cell repertoires in COVID-19. The data were produced by immunoSEQ multiplex PCR, yet TCRdb's version contains in-frame clones alone and is incomplete. The table shows roughly 180,000 clones, with 86% occurring only once. The sample consisted of peripheral blood. The receptors come from a woman aged 30 to 39 with active or convalescent COVID-19.

This clone showed up just once. This chain's CDR3 is CASSLEGETDTQYF. The CDR3 coding sequence is TGTGCCAGCAGCTTAGAAGGGGAAACAGATACGCAGTATTTT. The chain has TRBV11-3 and TRBJ2-3; TRBD1 might be the D (5 bases). CDR3 length: 14 residues. Germline loops: CDR1 SGHNT, CDR2 YENEEA. V was trimmed by 0 bases and J by 3 bases, leaving 7 bases between them.

The chain links TRBV6-1 to TRBJ1-2; a weak D match, TRBD1 (6 bases). Germline V gives CDR1 MNHNS, CDR2 SASEGT. The CDR3 covers 12 residues. Trimming pared 2 bases from V and 7 bases from J, leaving 8 bases between. CDR3 nucleotide sequence: TGTGCCAGCAGTGAACCAGGGGTTGGCTACACCTTC. Protein product: CASSEPGVGYTF.

This clone was counted once. V usage is TRBV27 and J usage is TRBJ2-4, with a tentative D call TRBD1 (6 bases). CDR3 length: 18 residues. The germline gives CDR1 MNHEY, CDR2 SMNVEV (reference sequence). V dropped 1 base and J dropped 2 bases, with 18 bases sitting between them. The CDR3 is CASSLYPTLTGSKNIQYF. CDR3 bases: TGTGCCAGCAGTTTATACCCTACGCTTACAGGGTCCAAAAACATTCAGTACTTC.

The rearrangement uses TRBV7-2 and TRBJ2-1, with D perhaps TRBD2 (5 bases). The CDR3 covers 12 residues. CDR1 and CDR2 from the germline V gene are SGHTA and FQGNSA. The V end was cut by 1 base, the J end by 13 bases, with 11 bases between. DNA of the CDR3: TGTGCCAGCAGCTTAGTCCTCCGGGAACAGTTCTTC. It codes for CASSLVLREQFF.

The chain recombines TRBV5-8 with TRBJ2-2; tentative D call: TRBD2 (5 bases). This CDR3 comprises 17 residues. Trimming took 5 bases from V and 0 from J, leaving 17 bases between them. The germline CDR1 and CDR2 sequences are SGHTS and YDEGEE. CDR3 sequence: CASRPTWSAANTGELFF. In DNA, the CDR3 is TGTGCCAGCAGGCCAACCTGGTCAGCGGCGAACACCGGGGAGCTGTTTTTT.

This sequence joins TRBV6-5 and TRBJ1-2, with a tentative D call TRBD1 (6 bases). This CDR3 spans 14 amino acids. Germline lookup yields CDR1 MNHEY and CDR2 SVGAGI. Trimming left V 7 bases short and J 7 bases short, with 19 bases between. CDR3 coding DNA: TGTGCCAGCACCCTAGGACAGTCGGCCTTTGGCTACACCTTC. Its protein product is CASTLGQSAFGYTF.

The rearrangement joins TRBV6-6 to TRBJ2-2, with D uncertain. The CDR3 has 13 amino acids. V shed 6 bases and J shed 2 bases, with 7 bases lying between them. The germline V gene has CDR1 MNHNY and CDR2 SVGAGI (reference sequence). CDR3: CASRTLNTGELFF. As DNA, the CDR3 is TGTGCCAGCAGGACTCTCAACACCGGGGAGCTGTTTTTT.

This chain uses TRBV2 with TRBJ1-2; a possible D gene is TRBD1 (6 bases). Trimming removed 9 bases at V and 3 bases at J, with 20 bases between. The CDR3 runs to 15 residues. Germline V gives CDR1 SNHLY, CDR2 FYNNEI. The CDR3 DNA sequence: TGTGCCAGAGGGGCCGGGGGGCGAAGAGACTATGGCTACACCTTC. It translates to CARGAGGRRDYGYTF.

The rearrangement links TRBV5-4 to TRBJ1-1, with D perhaps matching TRBD1 (5 bases). Per germline, CDR1 SGHNT and CDR2 YYREEE (reference sequence). The ends were cut back, 0 bases at V and 0 bases at J, with 9 bases in the middle. The CDR3 consists of 15 residues. This chain's CDR3 is CASSLAAGLNTEAFF. In nucleotides, the CDR3 is TGTGCCAGCAGCTTGGCGGCAGGGCTGAACACTGAAGCTTTCTTT.

This chain links TRBV5-1 with TRBJ2-7; 14 bases agree with TRBD2. The CDR3 loop spans 18 amino acids. The germline gives CDR1 SGHRS, CDR2 YFSETQ. V gave up 4 bases and J gave up 1 base; unmatched junction bases: 10. The CDR3 bases are TGCGCCAGCAGCCCTAGACTAGCGGGAGGGCCAATTTCCTACGAGCAGTACTTC. This gives the protein CASSPRLAGGPISYEQYF.

The J gene is TRBJ1-4, the V gene TRBV2; 7 bases map to TRBD1. V was pared by 6 bases and J by 7 bases, with 8 bases of the junction left unmatched. CDR1 is SNHLY, CDR2 FYNNEI, per germline. There are 14 residues in the CDR3. The CDR3 DNA is TGTGCCAGCAGCCCTGACAGGGCGGCTGAAAAACTGTTTTTT. Translated, it gives CASSPDRAAEKLFF.

This sequence joins TRBV7-2 and TRBJ2-7, with 9 bases identical to TRBD2. Germline values: CDR1 SGHTA, CDR2 FQGNSA. The CDR3 is made up of 18 amino acids. Trimming cost V 1 base and J 6 bases; bases outside gene matches: 16. For the CDR3, the DNA is TGTGCCAGCAGCTTAGTTGGGAATTATGCGGGAGGGCCGAGCGAGCAGTACTTC. This translates into CASSLVGNYAGGPSEQYF. Full variable domain (rest looked up from reference TRBV7-2 and TRBJ2-7): GAGVSQSPSNKVTEKGKDVELRCDPISGHTALYWYRQSLGQGLEFLIYFQGNSAPDKSGLPSDRFSAERTGGSVSTLTIQRTQQEDSAVYLCASSLVGNYAGGPSEQYFGPGTRLTVT.

CDR3 nucleotides: TGTGCCAGCAGCGTAGGAGGGTGGGGAAACACCATATATTTT. It specifies CASSVGGWGNTIYF. This rearrangement joins TRBV9 to TRBJ1-3; the D is unclear. This CDR3 contains 14 residues. Germline-derived CDR1 and CDR2 are SGDLS and YYNGEE. V was pared by 0 bases and J by 4 bases, with 8 bases between.

The chain joins TRBV7-9 to TRBJ2-2, with 10 bases fitting TRBD2. J was trimmed by 3 bases and V by 6 bases; bases with no gene match: 4. Germline V lookup: CDR1 SEHNR, CDR2 FQNEAQ (reference sequence). This CDR3 has 15 amino acids. This CDR3 is CASRRTSGHTGELFF. CDR3 nucleotide sequence: TGTGCCAGCAGAAGGACTAGCGGACACACCGGGGAGCTGTTTTTT.